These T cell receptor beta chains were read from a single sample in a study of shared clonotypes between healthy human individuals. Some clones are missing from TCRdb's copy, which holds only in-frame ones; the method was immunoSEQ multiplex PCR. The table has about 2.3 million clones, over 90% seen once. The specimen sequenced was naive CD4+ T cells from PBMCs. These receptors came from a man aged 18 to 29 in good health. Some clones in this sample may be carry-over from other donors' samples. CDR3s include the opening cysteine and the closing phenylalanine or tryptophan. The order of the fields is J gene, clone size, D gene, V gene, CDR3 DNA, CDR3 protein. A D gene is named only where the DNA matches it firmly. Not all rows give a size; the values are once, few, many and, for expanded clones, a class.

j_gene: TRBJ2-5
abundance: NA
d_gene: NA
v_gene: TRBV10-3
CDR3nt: TGTGCCATCAATCAGGGTGTAGAAGAGACCCAGTACTTC
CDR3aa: CAINQGVEETQYF

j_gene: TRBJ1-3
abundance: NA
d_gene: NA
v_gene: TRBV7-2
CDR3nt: TGTGCCAGCAGCACACGGGGCGGCGCGAACACCATATATTTT
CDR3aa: CASSTRGGANTIYF

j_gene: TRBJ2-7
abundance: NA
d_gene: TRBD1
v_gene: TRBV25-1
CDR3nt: TGTGCCAGCAGTGTCTGGGGACAGTCCTACGAGCAGTACTTC
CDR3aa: CASSVWGQSYEQYF

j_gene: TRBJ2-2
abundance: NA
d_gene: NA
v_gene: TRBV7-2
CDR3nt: TGTGCCAGCAGCTTAGACTATTCGATCCGGGGCGACGACGGGGAGCTGTTTTTT
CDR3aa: CASSLDYSIRGDDGELFF

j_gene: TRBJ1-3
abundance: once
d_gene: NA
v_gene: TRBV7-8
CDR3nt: TGTGCCAGCACCCACAGGGCTAGGTTGGACACCATATATTTT
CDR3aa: CASTHRARLDTIYF

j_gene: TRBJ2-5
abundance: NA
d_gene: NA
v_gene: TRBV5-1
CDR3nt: TGCGCCAGCCAGGGGGGACCCCGATCAGAGACCCAGTACTTC
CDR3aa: CASQGGPRSETQYF

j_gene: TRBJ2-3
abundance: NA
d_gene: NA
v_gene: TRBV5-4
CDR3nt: TGTGCCAGCGGGTCGGGGGCCACAGATACGCAGTATTTT
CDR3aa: CASGSGATDTQYF

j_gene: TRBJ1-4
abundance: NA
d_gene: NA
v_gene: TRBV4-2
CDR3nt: TGTGCCAGCAGCCAAAGTGTGGCTGATGAAAAACTGTTTTTT
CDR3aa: CASSQSVADEKLFF

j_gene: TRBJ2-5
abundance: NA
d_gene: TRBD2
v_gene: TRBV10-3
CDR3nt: TGTGCCATCAGTGAGGGCGCGGGAGGAATCCAAGAGACCCAGTACTTC
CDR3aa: CAISEGAGGIQETQYF

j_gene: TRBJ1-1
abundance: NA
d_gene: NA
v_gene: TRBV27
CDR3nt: TGTGCCAGCAGTTCAGCCGGGGCCGGGAACACTGAAGCTTTCTTT
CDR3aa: CASSSAGAGNTEAFF

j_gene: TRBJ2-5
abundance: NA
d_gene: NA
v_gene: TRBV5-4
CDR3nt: TGTGCCAGCAGCCCCTACCAAGAGACCCAGTACTTC
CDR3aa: CASSPYQETQYF

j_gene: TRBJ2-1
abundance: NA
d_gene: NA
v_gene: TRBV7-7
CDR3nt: TGTGCCAGCAGCTCCTTAAGGGGGGGTGAGCAGTTCTTC
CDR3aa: CASSSLRGGEQFF

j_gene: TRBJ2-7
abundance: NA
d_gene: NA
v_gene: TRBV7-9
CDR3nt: TGTGCCAGCAGCGAGGCAGGGGTAAGCGAGCAGTACTTC
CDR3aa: CASSEAGVSEQYF

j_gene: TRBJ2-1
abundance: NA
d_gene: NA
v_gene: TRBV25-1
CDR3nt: TGTGCCAGCAGTGAATATAAAGGGGGGCAGTTCTTC
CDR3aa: CASSEYKGGQFF

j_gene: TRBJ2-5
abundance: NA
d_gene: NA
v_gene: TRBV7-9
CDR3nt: TGTGCCAGCAGCTTAGCTCCCCCGAGTGAGACCCAGTACTTC
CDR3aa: CASSLAPPSETQYF

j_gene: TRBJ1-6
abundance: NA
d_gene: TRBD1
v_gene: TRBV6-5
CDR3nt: TGTGCCAGCAGCGCGAGGACAGGGAGTAATTCACCCCTCCACTTT
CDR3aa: CASSARTGSNSPLHF

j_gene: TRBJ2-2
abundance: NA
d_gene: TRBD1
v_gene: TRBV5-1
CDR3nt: TGCGCCAGCAGCACCGGACAGGGGACAGGGGAGCTGTTTTTT
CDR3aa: CASSTGQGTGELFF

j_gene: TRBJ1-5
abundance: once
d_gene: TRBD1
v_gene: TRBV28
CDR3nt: TGTGCCAGCAGTTTACGCGGACAGGGAGGTCAGCCCCAGCATTTT
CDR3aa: CASSLRGQGGQPQHF

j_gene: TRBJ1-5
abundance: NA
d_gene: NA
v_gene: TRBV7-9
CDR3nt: TGTGCCAGCAGCCCAGTGGGTAGCAATCAGCCCCAGCATTTT
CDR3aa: CASSPVGSNQPQHF

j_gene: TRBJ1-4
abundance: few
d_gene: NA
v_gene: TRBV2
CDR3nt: TGTGCCAGCAGTTTGGACAGCGTTGAAAAACTGTTTTTT
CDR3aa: CASSLDSVEKLFF

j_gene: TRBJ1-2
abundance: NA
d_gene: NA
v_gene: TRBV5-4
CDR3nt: TGTGCCAGCAGCTCGGTAGGGCCCCCGGGCTATGTCAACACCTTC
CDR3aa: CASSSVGPPGYVNTF

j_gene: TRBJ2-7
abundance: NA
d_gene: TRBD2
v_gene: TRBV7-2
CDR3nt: TGTGCCAGCAGCTTAAGGACTAGCGTTCCCTACGAGCAGTACTTC
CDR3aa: CASSLRTSVPYEQYF

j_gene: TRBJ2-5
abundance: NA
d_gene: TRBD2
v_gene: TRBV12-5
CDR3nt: TGTGCTAGTGGTTTGGGAGCGGGGTCCCAAGAGACCCAGTACTTC
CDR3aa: CASGLGAGSQETQYF

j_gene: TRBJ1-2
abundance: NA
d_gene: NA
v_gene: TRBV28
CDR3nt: TGTGCCAGCAGTTTGGGGGGGAGGTTTGGCTACACCTTC
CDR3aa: CASSLGGRFGYTF

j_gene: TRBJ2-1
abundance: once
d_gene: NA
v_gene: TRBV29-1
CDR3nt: TGCAGCGTTGACCGGACTGGGGGTGAGCAGTTCTTC
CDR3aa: CSVDRTGGEQFF

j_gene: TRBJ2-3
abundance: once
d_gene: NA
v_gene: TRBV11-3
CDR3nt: TGTGCCAGCAGCCCTGGGGGGGGGCCGTCAGATACGCAGTATTTT
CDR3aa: CASSPGGGPSDTQYF

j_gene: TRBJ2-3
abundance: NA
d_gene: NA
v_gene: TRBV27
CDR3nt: TGTGCCAGCAGTCCCGGGTCTACTACTGGCACAGATACGCAGTATTTT
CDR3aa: CASSPGSTTGTDTQYF

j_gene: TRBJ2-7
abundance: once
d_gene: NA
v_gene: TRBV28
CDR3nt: TGTGCCAGCAGTCCCCTACACTACGAGCAGTACTTC
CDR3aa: CASSPLHYEQYF

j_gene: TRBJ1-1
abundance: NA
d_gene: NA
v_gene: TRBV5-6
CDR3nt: TGTGCCAGCAGCTTGGGTCAGGTCATGAACACTGAAGCTTTCTTT
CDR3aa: CASSLGQVMNTEAFF

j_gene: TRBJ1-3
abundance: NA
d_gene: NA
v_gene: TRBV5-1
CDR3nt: TGCGCCAGCAGCTCCGGCATTTCCTCTGGAAACACCATATATTTT
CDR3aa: CASSSGISSGNTIYF

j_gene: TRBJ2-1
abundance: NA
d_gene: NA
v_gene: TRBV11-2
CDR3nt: TGTGCCAGCAGCTTTTCAAGGCGGGTGGTCTACAATGAGCAGTTCTTC
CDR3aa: CASSFSRRVVYNEQFF

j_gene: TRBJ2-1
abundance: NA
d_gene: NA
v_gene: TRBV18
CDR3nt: TGTGCCAGCTCACCTGAGAACAATGAGCAGTTCTTC
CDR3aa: CASSPENNEQFF

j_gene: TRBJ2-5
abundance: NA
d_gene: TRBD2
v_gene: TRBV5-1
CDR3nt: TGCGCCAGCAGCTTGGCGGTAGGACTAGCGAGTCAAGAGACCCAGTACTTC
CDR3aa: CASSLAVGLASQETQYF

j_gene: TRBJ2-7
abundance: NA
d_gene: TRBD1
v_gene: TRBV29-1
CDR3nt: TGCAGCGTTGTAGGGACAGGCCTAGACGAGCAGTACTTC
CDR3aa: CSVVGTGLDEQYF

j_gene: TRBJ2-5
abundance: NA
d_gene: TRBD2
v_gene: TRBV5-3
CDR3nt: TGTGCCAGAAGGGGAGGGGTGTGGGAGACCCAGTACTTC
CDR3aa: CARRGGVWETQYF

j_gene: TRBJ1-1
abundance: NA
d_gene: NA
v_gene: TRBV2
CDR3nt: TGTGCCAGCAGCACGACACCAATGAACACTGAAGCTTTCTTT
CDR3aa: CASSTTPMNTEAFF

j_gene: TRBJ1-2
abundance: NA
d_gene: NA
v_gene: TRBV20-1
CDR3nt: TGCAGTGCTCACCTAGTCAGGGGCTACACCTTC
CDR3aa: CSAHLVRGYTF

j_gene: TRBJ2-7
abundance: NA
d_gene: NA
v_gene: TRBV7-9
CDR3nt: TGTGCCAGCAGCGATAGGACGTCCTACGAGCAGTACTTC
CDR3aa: CASSDRTSYEQYF

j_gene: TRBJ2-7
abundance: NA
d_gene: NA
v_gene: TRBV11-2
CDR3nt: TGTGCCAGCAGCTTTCTCATGGAGCAGTACTTC
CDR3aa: CASSFLMEQYF